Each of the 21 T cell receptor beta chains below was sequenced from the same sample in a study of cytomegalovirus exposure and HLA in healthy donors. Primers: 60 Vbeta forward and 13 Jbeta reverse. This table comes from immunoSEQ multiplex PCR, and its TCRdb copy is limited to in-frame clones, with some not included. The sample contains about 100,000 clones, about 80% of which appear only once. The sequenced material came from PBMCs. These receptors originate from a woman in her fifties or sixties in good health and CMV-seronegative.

The CDR3, as DNA: TGTGCCAGCAGCTTATGGGACAGGGACGAAAAACTGTTTTTT. Protein sequence: CASSLWDRDEKLFF. This sequence joins TRBV7-9 and TRBJ1-4; 9 bases line up with TRBD1. The ends lost 2 bases at V and 8 bases at J; junction bases unmatched: 3. Germline-derived CDR1 and CDR2 are SEHNR and FQNEAQ (reference sequence). The CDR3 has 14 amino acids.

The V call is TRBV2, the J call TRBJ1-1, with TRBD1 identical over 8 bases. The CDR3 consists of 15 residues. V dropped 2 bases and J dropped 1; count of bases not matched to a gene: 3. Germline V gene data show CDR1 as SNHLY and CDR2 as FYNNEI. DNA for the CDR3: TGTGCCAGCAGTGAATTAGGGACAGGGAACACTGAAGCTTTCTTT. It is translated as CASSELGTGNTEAFF.

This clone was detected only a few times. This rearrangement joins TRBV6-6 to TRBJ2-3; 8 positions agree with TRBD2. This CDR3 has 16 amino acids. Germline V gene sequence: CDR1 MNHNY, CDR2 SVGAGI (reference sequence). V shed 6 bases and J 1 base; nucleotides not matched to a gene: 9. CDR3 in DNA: TGTGCCAGCAGCTCTCGAAGCGGGAGAGGCACAGATACGCAGTATTTT. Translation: CASSSRSGRGTDTQYF.

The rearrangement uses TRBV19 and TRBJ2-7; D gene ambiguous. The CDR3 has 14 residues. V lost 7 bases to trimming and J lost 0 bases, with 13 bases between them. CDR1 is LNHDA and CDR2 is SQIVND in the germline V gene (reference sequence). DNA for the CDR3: TGTGCCAGTACCGCGACTTACCGCTCCTACGAGCAGTACTTC. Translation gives CASTATYRSYEQYF.

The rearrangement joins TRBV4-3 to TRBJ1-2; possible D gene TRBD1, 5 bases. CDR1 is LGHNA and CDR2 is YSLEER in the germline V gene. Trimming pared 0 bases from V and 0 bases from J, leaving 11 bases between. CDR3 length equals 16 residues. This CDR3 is CASSQDKQVPNYGYTF. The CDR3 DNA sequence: TGCGCCAGCAGCCAAGATAAACAGGTTCCTAACTATGGCTACACCTTC.

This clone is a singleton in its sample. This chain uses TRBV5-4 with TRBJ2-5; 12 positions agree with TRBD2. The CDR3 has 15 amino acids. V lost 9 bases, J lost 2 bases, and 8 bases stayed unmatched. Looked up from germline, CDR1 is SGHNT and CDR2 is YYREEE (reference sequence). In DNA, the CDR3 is TGTGCCACTAGCCCTAGCGGGGGGGCTCAAGAGACCCAGTACTTC. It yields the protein CATSPSGGAQETQYF.

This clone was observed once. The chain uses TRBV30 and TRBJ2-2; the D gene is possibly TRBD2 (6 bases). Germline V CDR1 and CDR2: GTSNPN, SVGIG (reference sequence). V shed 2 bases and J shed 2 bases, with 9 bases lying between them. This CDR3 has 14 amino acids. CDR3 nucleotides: TGTGCCTGGAGTCGGGGAGGAAACACCGGGGAGCTGTTTTTT. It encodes CAWSRGGNTGELFF.

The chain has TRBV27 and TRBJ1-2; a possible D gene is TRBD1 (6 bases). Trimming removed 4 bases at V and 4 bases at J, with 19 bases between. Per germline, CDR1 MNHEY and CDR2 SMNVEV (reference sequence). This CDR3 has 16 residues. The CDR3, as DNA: TGTGCCAGCAGTTCCGAGGGGAGGGGGTTATTCTATGGCTACACCTTC. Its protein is CASSSEGRGLFYGYTF.

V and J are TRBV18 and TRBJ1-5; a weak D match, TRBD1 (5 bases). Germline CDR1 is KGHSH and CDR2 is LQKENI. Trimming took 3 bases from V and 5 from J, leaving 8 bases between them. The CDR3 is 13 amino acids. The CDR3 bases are TGTGCCAGCTCACCGGGGGGGGATCAGCCCCAGCATTTT. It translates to CASSPGGDQPQHF.

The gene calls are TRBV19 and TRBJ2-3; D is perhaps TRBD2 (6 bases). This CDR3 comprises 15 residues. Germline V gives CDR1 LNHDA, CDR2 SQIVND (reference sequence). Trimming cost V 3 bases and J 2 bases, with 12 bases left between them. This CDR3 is CASSMEGKYTDTQYF. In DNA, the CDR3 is TGTGCCAGTAGTATGGAGGGGAAGTACACAGATACGCAGTATTTT.

DNA of the CDR3: TGTGCCAGCAGTCCCCTCACAGGGGACTATGGCTACACCTTC. Translation gives CASSPLTGDYGYTF. The V gene is TRBV25-1, the J gene TRBJ1-2; 7 bases match TRBD1. CDR1 MGHDK and CDR2 SYGVNS come from the germline V gene. This CDR3 is 14 amino acids long. V lost 5 bases, J lost 3 bases, and 6 bases stayed unmatched.

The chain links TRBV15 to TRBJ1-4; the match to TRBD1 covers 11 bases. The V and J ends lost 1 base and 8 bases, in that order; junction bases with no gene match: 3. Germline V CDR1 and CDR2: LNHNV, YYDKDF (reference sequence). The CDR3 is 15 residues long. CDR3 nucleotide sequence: TGTGCCACCAGCAGAGGGACAGGGGGCGAGGAAAAACTGTTTTTT. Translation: CATSRGTGGEEKLFF.

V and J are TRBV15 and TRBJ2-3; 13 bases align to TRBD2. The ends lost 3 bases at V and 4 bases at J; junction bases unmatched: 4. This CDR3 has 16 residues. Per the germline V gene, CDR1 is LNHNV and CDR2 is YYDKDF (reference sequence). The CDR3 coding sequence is TGTGCCACCAGCAGGGGTACTAGCGGGAGGGCAGATACGCAGTATTTT. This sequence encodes CATSRGTSGRADTQYF.

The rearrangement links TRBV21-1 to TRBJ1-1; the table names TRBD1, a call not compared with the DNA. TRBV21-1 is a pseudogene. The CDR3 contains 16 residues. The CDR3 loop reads CASSKPMQGFMTEAFF. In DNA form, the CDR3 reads TGTGCCAGCAGCAAGCCAATGCAGGGCTTTATGACTGAAGCTTTCTTT.

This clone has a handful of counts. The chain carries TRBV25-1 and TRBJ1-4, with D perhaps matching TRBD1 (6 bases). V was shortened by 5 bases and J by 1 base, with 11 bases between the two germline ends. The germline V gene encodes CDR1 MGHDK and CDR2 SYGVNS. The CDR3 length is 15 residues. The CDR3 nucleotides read TGTGCCAGCAGTCAGACAGGAGGAACTAATGAAAAACTGTTTTTT. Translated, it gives CASSQTGGTNEKLFF.

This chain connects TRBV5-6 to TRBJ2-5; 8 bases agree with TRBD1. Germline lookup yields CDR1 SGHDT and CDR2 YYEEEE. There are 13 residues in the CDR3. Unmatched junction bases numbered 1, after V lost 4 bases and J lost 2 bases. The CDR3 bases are TGTGCCAGCAGCCGGACAGGGCAAGAGACCCAGTACTTC. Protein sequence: CASSRTGQETQYF.

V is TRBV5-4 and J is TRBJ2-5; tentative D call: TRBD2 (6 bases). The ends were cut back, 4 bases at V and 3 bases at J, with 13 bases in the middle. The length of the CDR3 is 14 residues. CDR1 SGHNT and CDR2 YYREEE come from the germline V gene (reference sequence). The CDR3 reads CASSHWDFKETQYF. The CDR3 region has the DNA TGTGCCAGCAGCCATTGGGACTTCAAAGAGACCCAGTACTTC.

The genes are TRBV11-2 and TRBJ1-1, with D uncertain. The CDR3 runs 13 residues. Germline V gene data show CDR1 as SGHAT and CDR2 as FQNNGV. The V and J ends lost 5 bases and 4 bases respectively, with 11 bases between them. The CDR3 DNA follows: TGTGCCAGCAGCCGCTACGGTCTCACTGAAGCTTTCTTT. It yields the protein CASSRYGLTEAFF.

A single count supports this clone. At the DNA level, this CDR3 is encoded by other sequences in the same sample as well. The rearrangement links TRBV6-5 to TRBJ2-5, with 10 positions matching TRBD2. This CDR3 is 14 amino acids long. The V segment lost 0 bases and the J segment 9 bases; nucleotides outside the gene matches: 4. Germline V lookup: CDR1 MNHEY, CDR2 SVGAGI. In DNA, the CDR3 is TGTGCCAGCAGTTACTCGGCTAGCGGGAGTCCCCAGTACTTC. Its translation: CASSYSASGSPQYF.

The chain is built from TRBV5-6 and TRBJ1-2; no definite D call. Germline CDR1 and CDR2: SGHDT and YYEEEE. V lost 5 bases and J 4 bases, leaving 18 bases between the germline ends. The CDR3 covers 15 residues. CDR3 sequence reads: CASRRWSGTFYGYTF. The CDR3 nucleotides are TGTGCCAGCAGGCGGTGGAGTGGAACTTTCTATGGCTACACCTTC.

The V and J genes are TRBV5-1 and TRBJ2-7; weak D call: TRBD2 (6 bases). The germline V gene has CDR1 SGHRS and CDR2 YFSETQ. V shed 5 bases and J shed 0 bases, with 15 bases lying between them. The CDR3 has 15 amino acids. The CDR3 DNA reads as TGCGCCAGCAGTATGGGACCCGGGAGCTCCTACGAGCAGTACTTC. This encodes CASSMGPGSSYEQYF.